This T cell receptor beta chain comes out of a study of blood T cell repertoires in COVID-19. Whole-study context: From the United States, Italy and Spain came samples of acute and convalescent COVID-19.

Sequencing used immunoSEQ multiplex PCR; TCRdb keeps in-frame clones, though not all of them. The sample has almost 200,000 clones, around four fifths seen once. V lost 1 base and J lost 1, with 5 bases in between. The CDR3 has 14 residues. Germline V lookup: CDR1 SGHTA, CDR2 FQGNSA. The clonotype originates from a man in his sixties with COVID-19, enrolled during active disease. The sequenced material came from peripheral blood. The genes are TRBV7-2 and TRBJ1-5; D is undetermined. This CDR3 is CASSLVGSNQPQHF. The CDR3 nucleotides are TGTGCCAGCAGCTTAGTGGGCAGCAATCAGCCCCAGCATTTT.